This T cell receptor (beta chain) was recovered during a study of blood T cells in healthy people across ages (dated by TCRdb to about 2015). Notes on the research overall: Template switching captured roughly one uniquely barcoded TCR beta cDNA molecule per two T cells in model experiments. Age-related changes in TCR beta repertoire diversity were measured in the study by deep sequencing normalized with unique cDNA molecular identifiers. For two donors (one aged 18 to 30 and one aged 80 or older), the study analyzed two additional independent replicas of 1 million unique cDNA reads from the same blood draw. Donors of different ages were randomly distributed across sequencing lanes to avoid experimental bias. Donors were grouped into four age groups: young (average roughly 15 years), middle-aged (about 38), aged (approximately 58) and long-lived (just over 80).

Library creation used 5' RACE. TCRdb shows the sequencer as Illumina HiSeq 2500. A second roughly 7 to 11 cycle PCR used a sample-barcoded 5' primer and a J-beta primer mix. A template-switch 5' adaptor carrying 12 random nucleotides introduced a unique molecular identifier onto each TCR beta cDNA molecule. Each sample yielded at least 3 million CDR3-containing paired-end reads. First-strand cDNA synthesis was performed from all RNA using the Mint cDNA synthesis kit, with priming by a TRBC-specific oligonucleotide. Following uracil-DNA glycosylase treatment, all cDNA underwent a first 18-cycle PCR with the universal primers M1SS and BC2_uni_R. As for how the authors treated the data: For normalization, 1 million high-quality reads were randomly selected from each sample, with every read carrying a distinct molecular identifier. Reads sharing molecular identifiers were discarded rather than binned into consensus sequences. CDR3 identification, clonotype clustering and error correction used MiTCR with a Q25 quality threshold and the strictest error-elimination algorithm. A nonparametric unseen species model with Euler transformation was used to estimate lower-bound total TCR beta diversity. TCRdb redid the processing of the public reads, applying fastp at Q25 and MiXCR, and retained in-frame beta chains. When rows share a CDR3 protein, they turn into one entry using the most common DNA and genes. TCRdb assigned the V and J calls; the authors' analysis was not used. The sample table records roughly 1,800,000 distinct CDR3 sequences; around half of these occur just once. The ten most abundant clones make up 2.1% of the sample.

To note about this clonotype: The target of this receptor is not known. The sample holds no much larger clone one base away, and base qualities are not on file.

Overall study outcomes, separate from this receptor: Observed TCR beta diversity per million T cells fell roughly linearly with age, and a significant reduction was already apparent by age about 38. Estimates of total diversity based on one million sequenced T cells were considered lower bounds and underestimates. The CMV infection status of donors was not known, potentially confounding age-related changes in expanded clonotypes. Observed TCR beta diversity correlated strongly with the percentage of naive T cells measured by flow cytometry. Bulk unsorted PBMC profiling prevented conclusive comparison of naive and antigen-experienced compartments. Compared with the aged group, more naive CD4+ T cells, fewer expanded clones and increased TCR diversity were shown by the long-lived group, suggesting age selection.

The donors were 40 or so Caucasian individuals from Russia, aged roughly 6 to 100 years, who were systemically healthy. About 10 milliliters of peripheral blood were collected from each donor into EDTA-treated Vacutainer tubes. Ficoll-Paque density-gradient centrifugation was used to isolate PBMCs, with at least 7 million per sample. Total RNA, at least 6 micrograms per sample, was extracted from PBMCs with Trizol reagent. For every donor, flow cytometry on a PBMC aliquot measured the percentage of naive CD45RAhigh/CD27high T cells. Spanning cysteine to phenylalanine, the CDR3 consists of 14 amino acids. Solely the CDR3 DNA is kept, with 42 bases framed from the first base. V drops 7 bases and J drops 3 bases, leaving 16 bases in between. Reading the germline V gene (reference sequence) gives CDR1 MNHEY and CDR2 SMNVEV.

Sequenced input: blood. Rearrangement joined TRBV27 to TRBJ2-7; the best D guess is TRBD1, with 6 bases matching. The sequence was obtained from a woman between 40 and 55 years old in good health. For the CDR3, the sequence is CASTSFRGNYEQYF. The DNA sequence is as follows: TGTGCCAGCACCTCTTTTAGGGGGAACTACGAGCAGTACTTC.